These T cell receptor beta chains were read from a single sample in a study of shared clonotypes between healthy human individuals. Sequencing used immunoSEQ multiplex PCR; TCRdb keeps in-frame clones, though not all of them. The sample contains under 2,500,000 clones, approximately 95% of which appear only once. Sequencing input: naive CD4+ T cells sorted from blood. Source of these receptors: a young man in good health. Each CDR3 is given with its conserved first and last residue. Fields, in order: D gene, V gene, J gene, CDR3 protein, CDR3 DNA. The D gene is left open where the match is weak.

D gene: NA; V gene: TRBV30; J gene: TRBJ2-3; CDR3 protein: CAWSEGDTQYF; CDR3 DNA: TGTGCCTGGAGTGAAGGAGATACGCAGTATTTT
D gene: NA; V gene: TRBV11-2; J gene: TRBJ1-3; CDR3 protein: CASRLMDTIYF; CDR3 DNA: TGTGCCAGCAGGCTTATGGACACCATATATTTT
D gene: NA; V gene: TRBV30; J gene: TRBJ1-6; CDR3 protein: CAWSVPGQDLHNSPLHF; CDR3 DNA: TGTGCCTGGAGTGTACCAGGGCAGGACCTCCATAATTCACCCCTCCACTTT
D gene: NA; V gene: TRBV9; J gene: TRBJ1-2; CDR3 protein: CASSVGRAGYTF; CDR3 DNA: TGTGCCAGCAGCGTAGGGAGGGCCGGCTACACCTTC
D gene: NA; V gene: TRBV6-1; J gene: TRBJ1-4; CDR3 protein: CASRSVGPYNEKLFF; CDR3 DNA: TGTGCCAGCAGATCTGTGGGACCTTATAATGAAAAACTGTTTTTT
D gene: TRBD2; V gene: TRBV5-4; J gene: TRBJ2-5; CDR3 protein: CASSPGSSGGKQETQYF; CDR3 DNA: TGTGCCAGCAGCCCCGGGTCTAGCGGGGGCAAACAAGAGACCCAGTACTTC
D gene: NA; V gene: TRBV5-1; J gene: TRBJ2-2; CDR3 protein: CASRPWGANTGELFF; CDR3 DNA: TGCGCCAGCAGACCCTGGGGAGCGAACACCGGGGAGCTGTTTTTT
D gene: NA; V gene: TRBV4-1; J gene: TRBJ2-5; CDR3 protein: CASSQGERGWETQYF; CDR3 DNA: TGCGCCAGCAGCCAGGGTGAAAGGGGGTGGGAGACCCAGTACTTC
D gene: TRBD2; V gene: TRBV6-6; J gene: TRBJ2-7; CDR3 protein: CASSQMRERGSYEQYF; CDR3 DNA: TGTGCCAGCAGTCAAATGAGAGAGCGGGGGTCCTACGAGCAGTACTTC
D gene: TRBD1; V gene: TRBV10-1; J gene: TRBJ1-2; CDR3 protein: CASSQDRGGGYTF; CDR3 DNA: TGCGCCAGCAGCCAGGACAGGGGAGGGGGCTACACCTTC
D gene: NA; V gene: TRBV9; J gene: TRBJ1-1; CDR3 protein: CASSVEKNTEAFF; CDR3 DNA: TGTGCCAGCAGCGTAGAAAAGAACACTGAAGCTTTCTTT
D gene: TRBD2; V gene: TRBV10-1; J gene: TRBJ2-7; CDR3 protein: CASSPSGGPYEQYF; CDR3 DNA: TGCGCCAGCAGTCCAAGCGGGGGTCCCTACGAGCAGTACTTC
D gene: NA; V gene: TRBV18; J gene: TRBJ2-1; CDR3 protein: CASSPSRGTYNEQFF; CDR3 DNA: TGTGCCAGCTCACCGTCCAGGGGAACCTACAATGAGCAGTTCTTC
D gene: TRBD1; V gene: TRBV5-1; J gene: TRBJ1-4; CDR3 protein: CASSLGQGLTKREKLFF; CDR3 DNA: TGCGCCAGCAGCTTGGGACAGGGGCTTACAAAGAGAGAAAAACTGTTTTTT
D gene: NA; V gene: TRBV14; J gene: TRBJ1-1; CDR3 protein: CASSQQYYTEAFF; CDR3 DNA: TGTGCCAGCAGCCAACAATACTACACTGAAGCTTTCTTT
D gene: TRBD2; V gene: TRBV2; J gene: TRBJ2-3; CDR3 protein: CASSATSGGIDTQYF; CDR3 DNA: TGTGCCAGCAGTGCGACTAGCGGGGGGATAGATACGCAGTATTTT
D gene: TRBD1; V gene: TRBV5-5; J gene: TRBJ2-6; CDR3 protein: CASSLTPGQPYSGANVLTF; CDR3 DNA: TGTGCCAGCAGCCTGACGCCGGGACAGCCTTACTCTGGGGCCAACGTCCTGACTTTC
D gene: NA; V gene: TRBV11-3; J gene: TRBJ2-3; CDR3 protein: CASSSGGGGDTQYF; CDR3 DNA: TGTGCCAGCAGCTCGGGTGGAGGGGGAGATACGCAGTATTTT
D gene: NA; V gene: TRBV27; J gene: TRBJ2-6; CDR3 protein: CASSSDAGANVLTF; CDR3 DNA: TGTGCCAGCAGTTCGGACGCTGGGGCCAACGTCCTGACTTTC
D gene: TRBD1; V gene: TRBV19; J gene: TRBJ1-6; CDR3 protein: CASSLGQGYNSPLHF; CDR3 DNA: TGTGCCAGTAGTCTCGGACAGGGGTATAATTCACCCCTCCACTTT
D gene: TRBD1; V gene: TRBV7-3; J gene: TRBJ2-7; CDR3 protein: CASSSRQGNEQYF; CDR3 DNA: TGTGCCAGCAGCTCTAGACAGGGAAACGAGCAGTACTTC
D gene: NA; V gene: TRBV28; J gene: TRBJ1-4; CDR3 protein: CASGSEKLFF; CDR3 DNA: TGTGCCAGTGGGTCAGAAAAACTGTTTTTT
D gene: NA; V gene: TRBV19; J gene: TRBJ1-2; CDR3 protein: CASSPQGYGYTF; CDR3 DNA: TGTGCCAGTAGTCCACAGGGATATGGCTACACCTTC
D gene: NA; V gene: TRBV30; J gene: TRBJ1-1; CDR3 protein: CAWGASGRVAAEAFF; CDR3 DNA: TGTGCCTGGGGGGCTTCGGGGCGTGTTGCGGCTGAAGCTTTCTTT